The sequence of this TCR beta chain was determined in a study of blood T cell repertoires in COVID-19. Across the whole study: The study drew acute and convalescent COVID-19 samples from the United States, Italy and Spain. Sources were T cells, B-cell-depleted T cells, or PBMCs; the material itself was cDNA or gDNA.

Authors' analysis steps: Estimates of nucleated cell counts were drawn from the amplification of reference gene primers. Measured with immunoSEQ multiplex PCR; TCRdb has only the in-frame clones, and not every one. V, J and clone size derive from that table, while D and trimming were established from the DNA sequence. The sample gives 310,000 or so clones, around 88% of which show up once; 1% to 1.5% is in the top ten. The receptor comes from a woman between 50 and 59 years old with acute or convalescent COVID-19. The specimen was peripheral blood.

The CDR3: CASSRTGSGNTIYF. The CDR3 DNA reads as TGTGCCAGCAGCAGGACAGGGTCTGGAAACACCATATATTTT. V is TRBV7-9 and J is TRBJ1-3, with TRBD1 identical over 8 bases. Unmatched junction bases numbered 1, after V lost 5 bases and J lost 1 base. Germline V lookup: CDR1 SEHNR, CDR2 FQNEAQ (reference sequence). This CDR3 is 14 amino acids long. Together with reference TRBV7-9 and TRBJ1-3, the CDR3 gives the full variable domain: DTGVSQNPRHKITKRGQNVTFRCDPISEHNRLYWYRQTLGQGPEFLTYFQNEAQLEKSRLLSDRFSAERPKGSFSTLEIQRTEQGDSAMYLCASSRTGSGNTIYFGEGSWLTVV.